The rows below give T cell receptor beta chains drawn from one sample of a study of T cells in Graves' hyperthyroidism and ophthalmopathy. TCRdb recomputed calls from the multiplex PCR reads with MiXCR, one row per CDR3 protein. This table has roughly 600,000 distinct CDR3 sequences, more than 12% appearing once. Specimen: blood. The receptors were gathered from a woman between 45 and 65 years old with Graves' ophthalmopathy. CDR3s include the opening cysteine and the closing phenylalanine or tryptophan. Each record gives: D gene, V gene, J gene, clone size, CDR3 DNA, CDR3 protein. The D gene is left open where the match is weak. Clone size is stated in some rows and not others, as once, few, many or a class when expanded.

>NA|TRBV25-1|TRBJ1-3|few
TGTGCCAGCAGCCCAAATCACGACAGGCTTGGAAACACCATATATTTT
CASSPNHDRLGNTIYF
>NA|TRBV11-1|TRBJ2-3|NA
TGTGCCAGCAGCCCGACTAGTCCCACAGGTACGCAGTATTTT
CASSPTSPTGTQYF
>NA|TRBV3-1|TRBJ1-2|many
TGTGCCAGCAGCCAAGCAGCAGGGGCTGGCTACACCTTC
CASSQAAGAGYTF
>TRBD1|TRBV15|TRBJ2-7|many
TGTGCCACCAGCAAGGGACAGGGAGGCTACGAGCAGTACTTC
CATSKGQGGYEQYF
>NA|TRBV5-5|TRBJ2-2|many
TGTGCCAGCAGCTGGACGGGAATGAACACCGGGGAGCTGTTTTTT
CASSWTGMNTGELFF
>TRBD1|TRBV28|TRBJ1-1|many
TGTGCCAGCAGCTGGGACAGGGGGCGGGGAGGCGCTGAAGCTTTCTTT
CASSWDRGRGGAEAFF
>NA|TRBV6-1|TRBJ2-1|many
TGTGCCAGCAGTGGACAGAGAACCAATGAGCAGTTCTTC
CASSGQRTNEQFF
>TRBD1|TRBV7-9|TRBJ1-5|few
TGTGCCAGCAGCTTAGCCATGGGACAGAGCAATCAGCCCCAGCATTTT
CASSLAMGQSNQPQHF
>NA|TRBV7-2|TRBJ2-1|NA
TGTGCCAGCAGCTCTCAGGGCGACCCACCGAGTGAGGACGACTACAATGAGCAGTTCTTC
CASSSQGDPPSEDDYNEQFF
>NA|TRBV20-1|TRBJ2-3|many
TGCAGTGCTAGGGTACGAGCGGGCGGAGATACGCAGTATTTT
CSARVRAGGDTQYF
>TRBD2|TRBV7-9|TRBJ2-1|many
TGTGCCAGCAGCCCATTCCGACTAGCGGGAGTCCATGAGCAGTTCTTC
CASSPFRLAGVHEQFF